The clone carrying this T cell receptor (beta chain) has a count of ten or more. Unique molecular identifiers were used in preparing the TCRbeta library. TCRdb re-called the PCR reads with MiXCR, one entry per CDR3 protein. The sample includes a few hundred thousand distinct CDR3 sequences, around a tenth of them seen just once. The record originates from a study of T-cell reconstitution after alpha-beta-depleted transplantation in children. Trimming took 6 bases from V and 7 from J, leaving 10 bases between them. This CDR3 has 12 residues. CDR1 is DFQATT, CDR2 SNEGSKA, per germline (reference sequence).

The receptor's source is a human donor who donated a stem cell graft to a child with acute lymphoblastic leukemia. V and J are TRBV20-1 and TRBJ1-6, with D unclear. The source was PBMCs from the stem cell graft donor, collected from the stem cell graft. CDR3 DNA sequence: TGCAGTGCAGGGCATCGGAATTCACCCCTCCACTTT. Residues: CSAGHRNSPLHF.